Shown below are 8 T cell receptor beta chains from a single sample sequenced in a study of OX40 agonist ivuxolimab in advanced cancers. The assay was immunoSEQ multiplex PCR, and TCRdb's table has in-frame clones only and misses some. This sample carries tens of thousands of clones, over 70% of them seen once, and the ten largest clones take 4.6%. The sample consisted of CD4+ or CD8+ T cells sorted from blood, taken in a trial of the OX40 agonist ivuxolimab. Receptors originate from an adult with an advanced solid tumor such as melanoma, head and neck, liver or kidney cancer.

This chain uses TRBV5-4 with TRBJ2-3; D gene unclear. The CDR3 contains 15 residues. V gave up 6 bases and J gave up 2 bases, with 16 bases separating them. CDR1 and CDR2 (germline): SGHNT, YYREEE (reference sequence). CDR3 in DNA: TGTGCCAGCACCTCGGGTGGGCTGTACACAGATACGCAGTATTTT. Its protein product is CASTSGGLYTDTQYF.

The chain employs TRBV5-1 and TRBJ2-7; 9 bases fit TRBD1. The CDR3 totals 15 residues. Germline V gene sequence: CDR1 SGHRS, CDR2 YFSETQ. After removal of 3 bases from V and 6 bases from J, the junction contained 10 bases not matched to a gene. The CDR3 reads CASSSGTGKAVEQYF. The CDR3 coding sequence is TGCGCCAGCAGCTCGGGGACAGGGAAAGCGGTCGAGCAGTACTTC. Full variable domain (rest looked up from reference TRBV5-1 and TRBJ2-7): KAGVTQTPRYLIKTRGQQVTLSCSPISGHRSVSWYQQTPGQGLQFLFEYFSETQRNKGNFPGRFSGRQFSNSRSEMNVSTLELGDSALYLCASSSGTGKAVEQYFGPGTRLTVT.

The chain joins TRBV5-3 to TRBJ1-5; no firm D call. TRBV5-3 is filed as an ORF, its function uncertain. The V end was cut by 8 bases, the J end by 3 bases, with 18 bases between. There are 15 residues in the CDR3. The CDR3 sequence: CASSKLDRTNQPQHF. The CDR3 coding sequence is TGTGCCAGCAGCAAACTGGACCGTACCAATCAGCCCCAGCATTTT.

The chain employs TRBV6-1 and TRBJ1-2; 9 bases are shared with TRBD1. The germline V gene has CDR1 MNHNS and CDR2 SASEGT. With 5 bases clipped from V and 8 bases from J, the junction kept 9 bases outside the gene matches. The CDR3 extends over 14 amino acids. DNA of the CDR3: TGTGCCAGCAGTTTACAGGGGGCTTCCGACGGCTACACCTTC. Translation gives CASSLQGASDGYTF.

The chain uses TRBV30 and TRBJ1-5; D is perhaps TRBD1 (5 bases). V shed 1 base and J shed 2 bases, with 21 bases lying between them. The CDR3 extends over 18 amino acids. The V gene's germline CDR1 is GTSNPN and CDR2 SVGIG (reference sequence). Written as DNA, the CDR3 is TGTGCCTGGAGTGACCGGGACCTACTTGGTGGGGGCAATCAGCCCCAGCATTTT. Protein product: CAWSDRDLLGGGNQPQHF.

V gene TRBV5-1 combines with J gene TRBJ1-3; D may be TRBD1 (5 bases). The V gene's germline CDR1 is SGHRS and CDR2 YFSETQ. There are 17 residues in the CDR3. Trimming cost V 2 bases and J 3 bases, with 18 bases left between them. CDR3 amino acids: CASSLTGGTAGGNTIYF. CDR3 DNA: TGCGCCAGCAGCTTAACGGGGGGGACCGCAGGTGGAAACACCATATATTTT.

Concerning this clone itself: Other nucleotide sequences in the sample specify the same CDR3. The V and J genes are TRBV15 and TRBJ1-5; D not certain. This CDR3 spans 14 amino acids. V was clipped by 1 base and J by 1 base, with 5 bases between them. Germline V lookup: CDR1 LNHNV, CDR2 YYDKDF (reference sequence). The CDR3 sequence is CATSRAQSNQPQHF. The CDR3 DNA sequence: TGTGCCACCAGCAGAGCCCAGAGCAATCAGCCCCAGCATTTT.

This clone was recorded only once. Here the CDR3 DNA reads TGCAGCGTTGTTCCGGGACTTTCAAACTACGAGCAGTACTTC. Its translation: CSVVPGLSNYEQYF. The genes are TRBV29-1 and TRBJ2-7; tentative D call: TRBD2 (6 bases). The CDR3 is 14 amino acids. In germline, CDR1 is SQVTM, CDR2 ANQGSEA. V dropped 4 bases and J dropped 3 bases, with 16 bases sitting between them.